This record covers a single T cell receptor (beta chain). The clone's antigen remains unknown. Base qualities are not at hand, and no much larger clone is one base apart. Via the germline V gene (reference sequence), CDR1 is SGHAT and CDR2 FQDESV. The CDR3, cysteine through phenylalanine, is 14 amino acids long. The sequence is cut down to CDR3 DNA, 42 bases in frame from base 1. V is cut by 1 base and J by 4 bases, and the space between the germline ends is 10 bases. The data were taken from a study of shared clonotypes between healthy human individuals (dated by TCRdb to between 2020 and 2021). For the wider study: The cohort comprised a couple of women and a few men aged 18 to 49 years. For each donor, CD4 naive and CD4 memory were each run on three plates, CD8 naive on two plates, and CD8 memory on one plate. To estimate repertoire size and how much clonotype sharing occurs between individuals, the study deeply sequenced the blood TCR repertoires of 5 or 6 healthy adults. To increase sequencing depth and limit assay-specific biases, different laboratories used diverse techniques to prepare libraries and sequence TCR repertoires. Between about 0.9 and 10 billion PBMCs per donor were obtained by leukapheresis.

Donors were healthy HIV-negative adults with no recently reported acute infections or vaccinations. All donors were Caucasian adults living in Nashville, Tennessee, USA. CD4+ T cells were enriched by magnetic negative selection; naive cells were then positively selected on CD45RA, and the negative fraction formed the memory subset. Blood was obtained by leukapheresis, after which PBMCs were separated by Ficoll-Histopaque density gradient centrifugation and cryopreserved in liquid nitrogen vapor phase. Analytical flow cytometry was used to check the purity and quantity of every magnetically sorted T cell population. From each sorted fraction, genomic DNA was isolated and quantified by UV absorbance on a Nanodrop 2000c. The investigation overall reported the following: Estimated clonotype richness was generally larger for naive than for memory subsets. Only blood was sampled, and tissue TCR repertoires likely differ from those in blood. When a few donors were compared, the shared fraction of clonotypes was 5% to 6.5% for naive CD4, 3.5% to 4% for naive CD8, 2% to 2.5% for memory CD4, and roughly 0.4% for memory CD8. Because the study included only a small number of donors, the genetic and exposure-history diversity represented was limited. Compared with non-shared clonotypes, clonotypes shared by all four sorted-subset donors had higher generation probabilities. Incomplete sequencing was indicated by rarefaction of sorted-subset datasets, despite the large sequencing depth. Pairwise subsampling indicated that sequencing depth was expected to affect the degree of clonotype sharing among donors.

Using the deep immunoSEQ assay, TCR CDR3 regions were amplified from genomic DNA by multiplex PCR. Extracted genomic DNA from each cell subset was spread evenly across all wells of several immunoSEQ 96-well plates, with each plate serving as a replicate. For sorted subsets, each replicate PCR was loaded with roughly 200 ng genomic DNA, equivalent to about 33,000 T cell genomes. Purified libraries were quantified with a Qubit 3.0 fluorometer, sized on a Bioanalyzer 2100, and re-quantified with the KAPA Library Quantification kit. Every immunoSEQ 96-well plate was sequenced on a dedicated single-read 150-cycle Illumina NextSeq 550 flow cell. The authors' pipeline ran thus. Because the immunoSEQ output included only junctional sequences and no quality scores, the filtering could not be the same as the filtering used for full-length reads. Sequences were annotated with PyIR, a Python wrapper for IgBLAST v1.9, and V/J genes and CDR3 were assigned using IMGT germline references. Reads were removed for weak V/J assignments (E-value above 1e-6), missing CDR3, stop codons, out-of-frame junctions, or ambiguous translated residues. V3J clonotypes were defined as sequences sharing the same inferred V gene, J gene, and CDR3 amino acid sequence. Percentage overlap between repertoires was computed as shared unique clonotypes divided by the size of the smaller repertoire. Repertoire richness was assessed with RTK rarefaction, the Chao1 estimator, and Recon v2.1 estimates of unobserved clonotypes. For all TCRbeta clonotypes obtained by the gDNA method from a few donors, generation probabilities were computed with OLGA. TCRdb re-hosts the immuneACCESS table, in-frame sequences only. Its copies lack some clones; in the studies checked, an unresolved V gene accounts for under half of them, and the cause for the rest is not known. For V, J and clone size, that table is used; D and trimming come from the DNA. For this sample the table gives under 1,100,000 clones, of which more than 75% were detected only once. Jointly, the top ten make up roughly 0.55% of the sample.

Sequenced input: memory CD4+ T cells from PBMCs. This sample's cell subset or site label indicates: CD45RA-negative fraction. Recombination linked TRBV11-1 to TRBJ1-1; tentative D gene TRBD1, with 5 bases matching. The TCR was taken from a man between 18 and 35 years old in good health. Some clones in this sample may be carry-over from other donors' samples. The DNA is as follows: TGTGCCAGCAGCTTAGTAGGGGCTACCACTGAAGCTTTCTTT. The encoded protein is CASSLVGATTEAFF.